The rows below give T cell receptor beta chains drawn from one sample of a study of blood T cell repertoires in COVID-19. TCRdb's copy holds only in-frame clones and misses some; the assay was immunoSEQ multiplex PCR. The sample comprises around 45,000 clones, almost 85% of which are singletons, and more than 20% rests with the top ten. Specimen: peripheral blood. These receptors were obtained from a woman aged 60-75 years with acute or convalescent COVID-19. Both conserved end residues are part of each CDR3. D genes are given only for firm matches. Expanded clones are given a class, and other clones once, few, many or no size at all.

j_call | v_call | d_call | clone_size | cdr3_nt | cdr3_aa
TRBJ1-2 | TRBV7-9 | . | few | TGTGCCAGCAGCCCCGGGAGCCCCTATGGCTACACCTTC | CASSPGSPYGYTF
TRBJ2-3 | TRBV5-6 | . | . | TGTGCCAGCAGCTTGGGCTACACAGATACGCAGTATTTT | CASSLGYTDTQYF
TRBJ2-7 | TRBV7-8 | TRBD1 | . | TGTGCCAGCAGCTTCGGGACAGGATACGAGCAGTACTTC | CASSFGTGYEQYF
TRBJ2-7 | TRBV30 | . | once | TGTGCCTGGAGTCCAACCCTCGGGGTCGAGCAGTACTTC | CAWSPTLGVEQYF
TRBJ1-1 | TRBV19 | . | few | TGTGCCAGTAAAGAACAGGGAAGGACTGAAGCTTTCTTT | CASKEQGRTEAFF
TRBJ1-1 | TRBV20-1 | . | . | TGCAGTGCTAGTGATCCCGCACAGGGAGGGATGAACACTGAAGCTTTCTTT | CSASDPAQGGMNTEAFF
TRBJ2-1 | TRBV5-1 | TRBD2 | few | TGCGCCAGCAGCTTGGGGCGGGGGGGCTCCAATGAGCAGTTCTTC | CASSLGRGGSNEQFF
TRBJ1-1 | TRBV7-8 | . | . | TGTGCCAGCAGCCTTCAGGACTCCCGAAACACTGAAGCTTTCTTT | CASSLQDSRNTEAFF
TRBJ1-2 | TRBV7-9 | . | . | TGTGCCACCGACCTTTTACCAGGGGACTATGGCTACACCTTC | CATDLLPGDYGYTF
TRBJ2-7 | TRBV19 | TRBD2 | few | TGTGCCAGTAGCATTGGGGGACTAGCGGGGGGCCTCTCCTACGAGCAGTACTTC | CASSIGGLAGGLSYEQYF
TRBJ1-2 | TRBV7-6 | . | . | TGTGCCAGCAGCCCCGGGGGGCAGGGCCATGGCTACACCTTC | CASSPGGQGHGYTF
TRBJ1-6 | TRBV30 | . | . | TGTGCCTGGGGGGGAGGCACCAGTTCACCCCTCCACTTT | CAWGGGTSSPLHF
TRBJ2-2 | TRBV9 | TRBD2 | . | TGTGCCCGCCGCGCCCGGGGGCGGGGGGGCCGCGGCGGGGAGCTGTTTTTT | CARRARGRGGRGGELFF